These 13 T cell receptor beta chains came from one sample sequenced in a study of OX40 agonist ivuxolimab in advanced cancers. Clones were sequenced by immunoSEQ multiplex PCR, and TCRdb holds only the in-frame ones, with some missing. Of some 95,000 clones listed, roughly 87% are singletons. The starting material was CD4+ or CD8+ T cells sorted from blood, obtained in a trial of the OX40 agonist ivuxolimab. The receptors shown here come from an adult with an advanced solid tumor such as melanoma, head and neck, liver or kidney cancer.

The chain links TRBV5-1 to TRBJ1-2, with TRBD1 as a possible D gene (5 bases). Germline V gene data show CDR1 as SGHRS and CDR2 as YFSETQ. This CDR3 region has 15 residues. Trimming took off 1 base at V and 7 bases at J, with 17 bases between the two ends. The CDR3 is CASSLLTGLDGGYTF. CDR3 bases: TGCGCCAGCAGCTTGTTAACAGGCCTCGACGGTGGCTACACCTTC.

This sequence joins TRBV5-1 and TRBJ2-7; the D call may be TRBD1 or TRBD2 (5 bases each). Germline-derived CDR1 and CDR2 are SGHRS and YFSETQ. With 4 bases removed from V and 3 bases from J, the gap between germline ends came to 23 bases. CDR3 length equals 17 residues. Here the CDR3 reads CASSTGAGSLGVYEQYF. For the CDR3, the DNA is TGCGCCAGCAGCACCGGGGCAGGCTCACTCGGGGTCTACGAGCAGTACTTC.

CDR3 sequence reads: CASSLGQGENTEAFF. The DNA of the CDR3 is TGTGCCAGCAGCTTAGGGCAGGGGGAGAACACTGAAGCTTTCTTT. This chain uses TRBV11-1 with TRBJ1-1; TRBD1 matches at 7 bases. Germline V gives CDR1 SGHAT, CDR2 FQDESV (reference sequence). Losses at the gene ends were 1 base for V and 1 base for J; bases not matched to a gene: 3. CDR3 length: 15 residues.

In DNA, the CDR3 is TGTGCCAGCAGTGAATGGACTAGTGGGGGGGTAATTCGGGAGACCCAGTACTTC. It codes for CASSEWTSGGVIRETQYF. The chain joins TRBV2 to TRBJ2-5, with 7 nucleotides matching TRBD2. The germline CDR1 and CDR2 sequences are SNHLY and FYNNEI. V was clipped by 2 bases and J by 5 bases; unmatched bases: 17. This CDR3 is built from 18 residues.

The chain uses TRBV11-2 and TRBJ2-4; D is undetermined. V gave up 3 bases and J gave up 11 bases, with 14 bases separating them. This CDR3 comprises 13 residues. Germline lookup yields CDR1 SGHAT and CDR2 FQNNGV. In DNA, the CDR3 is TGTGCCAGCAGCTTTGCAGAAAGTGGAGTTCAGTACTTC. Translating gives CASSFAESGVQYF.

The chain couples TRBV9 to TRBJ2-3; tentatively, D is TRBD1 or TRBD2 (5 bases each). V shed 7 bases and J shed 0 bases, with 9 bases lying between them. The CDR3 runs 13 residues. CDR1 SGDLS and CDR2 YYNGEE come from the germline V gene. CDR3 residues: CASARDSTDTQYF. Here the CDR3 DNA reads TGTGCCAGCGCACGGGACAGCACAGATACGCAGTATTTT. Together with reference TRBV9 and TRBJ2-3, the CDR3 gives the full variable domain: DSGVTQTPKHLITATGQRVTLRCSPRSGDLSVYWYQQSLDQGLQFLIQYYNGEERAKGNILERFSAQQFPDLHSELNLSSLELGDSALYFCASARDSTDTQYFGPGTRLTVL.

V and J are TRBV18 and TRBJ1-1; 7 nucleotides agree with TRBD1. J gave up 2 bases and V 2 bases, and 5 bases lay outside the gene matches. Germline CDR1 reads KGHSH; CDR2 reads LQKENI. This CDR3 region has 15 residues. CDR3 sequence reads: CASSPARQGNTEAFF. CDR3 DNA sequence: TGTGCCAGCTCACCAGCTAGACAGGGTAACACTGAAGCTTTCTTT.

This chain uses TRBV4-3 with TRBJ1-4, with a possible D match to TRBD1 (6 bases). V was shortened by 0 bases and J by 10 bases, with 12 bases between the two germline ends. The CDR3 is made up of 14 amino acids. The germline V gene encodes CDR1 LGHNA and CDR2 YSLEER. The CDR3 is CASSQEGHFGKLFF. DNA of the CDR3: TGCGCCAGCAGCCAAGAGGGACACTTTGGAAAACTGTTTTTT.

The gene calls are TRBV5-6 and TRBJ1-2, with TRBD1 matching over 9 bases. Germline trimming cut 4 bases from V and 3 bases from J; bases unmatched to any gene: 10. CDR1 is SGHDT, CDR2 YYEEEE, per germline. The CDR3 sequence is 16 residues long. CDR3 loop: CASSAGQGFLDYGYTF. CDR3 bases: TGTGCCAGCAGCGCGGGACAGGGTTTCTTGGACTATGGCTACACCTTC.

The chain links TRBV5-1 to TRBJ1-1; 10 bases align to TRBD1. V lost 9 bases and J lost 1; bases outside the gene matches: 15. The CDR3 runs 17 residues. Germline V gene data show CDR1 as SGHRS and CDR2 as YFSETQ. CDR3 amino acids: CATKPRQGALENTEAFF. The CDR3 bases are TGCGCCACCAAGCCGCGACAGGGGGCTTTGGAGAACACTGAAGCTTTCTTT.

This rearrangement joins TRBV19 to TRBJ1-5; no firm D call. Trimming stripped 7 bases from V and 5 bases from J, with 12 bases between. This CDR3 contains 13 residues. Germline V gene lookup returns CDR1 LNHDA and CDR2 SQIVND (reference sequence). The CDR3 reads CASKGRRDQPQHF. CDR3 DNA sequence: TGTGCCAGTAAAGGCAGGAGAGATCAGCCCCAGCATTTT.

The chain employs TRBV28 and TRBJ1-2; 11 nucleotides match TRBD1. CDR1 is MDHEN and CDR2 is SYDVKM in the germline V gene. The CDR3 covers 16 residues. Trimming at V came to 4 bases and at J to 3 bases, leaving 7 bases not matched to a gene. The CDR3, as DNA: TGTGCCAGCAGTTCCCCTGGGACAGGGGGTCACTATGGCTACACCTTC. This encodes CASSSPGTGGHYGYTF.

J is TRBJ1-2 and V is TRBV5-6; 9 nucleotides match TRBD1. The CDR3 sequence is 14 residues long. Germline trimming cut 4 bases from V and 2 bases from J; bases unmatched to any gene: 3. Germline V lookup: CDR1 SGHDT, CDR2 YYEEEE. CDR3 sequence (DNA): TGTGCCAGCAGCCGAGGGACAGGGAACTATGGCTACACCTTC. It yields the protein CASSRGTGNYGYTF.